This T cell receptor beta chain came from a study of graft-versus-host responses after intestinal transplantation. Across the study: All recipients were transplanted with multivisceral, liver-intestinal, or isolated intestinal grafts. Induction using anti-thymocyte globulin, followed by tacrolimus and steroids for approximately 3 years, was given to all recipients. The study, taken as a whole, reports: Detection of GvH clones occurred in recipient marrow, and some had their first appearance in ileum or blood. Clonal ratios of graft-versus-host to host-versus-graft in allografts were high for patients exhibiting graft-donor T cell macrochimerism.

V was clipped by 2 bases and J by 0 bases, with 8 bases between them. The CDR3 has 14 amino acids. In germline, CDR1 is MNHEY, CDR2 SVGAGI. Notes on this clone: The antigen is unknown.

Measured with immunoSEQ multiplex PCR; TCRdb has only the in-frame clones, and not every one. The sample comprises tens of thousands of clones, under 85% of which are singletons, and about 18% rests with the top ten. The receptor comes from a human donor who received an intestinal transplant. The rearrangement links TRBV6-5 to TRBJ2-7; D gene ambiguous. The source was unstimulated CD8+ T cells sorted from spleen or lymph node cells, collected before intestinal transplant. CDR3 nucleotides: TGTGCCAGCAGTTACGGCGGCGGCTCCTACGAGCAGTACTTC. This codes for CASSYGGGSYEQYF.